This TCR beta chain was profiled in a study of human T cells and chemical hapten exposure. Study-level points and caveats: DPC sensitization produced no change in TCRs with frequency above 1 in 1000.

Per the germline V gene, CDR1 is SGHTA and CDR2 is FQGNSA. V was pared by 3 bases and J by 1 base, with 1 base of the junction left unmatched. The CDR3 is made up of 15 amino acids. From whole blood left unfractionated, total RNA was extracted. As to this clonotype: Its antigen is unknown.

TCRdb reanalysed the 5' RACE reads using MiXCR and keeps one entry per CDR3 protein. The sample carries more than 140,000 distinct CDR3 sequences, about 4% recorded once. The receptor comes from a female donor in good health. The chain combines TRBV7-2 with TRBJ1-2; 11 nucleotides match TRBD1. The CDR3 bases are TGTGCCAGCAGCTTGGGGACAGGGGGTAACTATGGCTACACCTTC. Protein: CASSLGTGGNYGYTF.